These 25 T cell receptor beta chains share one sample of origin, sequenced in a study of blood T cell repertoires in COVID-19. Sequencing was performed with immunoSEQ multiplex PCR; in TCRdb, only in-frame clones are kept and a portion is missing. The sample includes around 340,000 clones, 89% of them seen just once. Sequencing input: peripheral blood. Receptor source: a woman in her sixties with COVID-19, enrolled during active disease.

This rearrangement joins TRBV3-1 (or the pseudogene TRBV3-2) to TRBJ2-5; 7 positions agree with TRBD1. The CDR3 has 15 residues. V shed 3 bases and J 1 base; nucleotides not matched to a gene: 5. Per germline, CDR1 LGHDT and CDR2 YNNKEL (reference sequence). The CDR3 nucleotides are TGTGCCAGCAGCCACGCCGGGACAGCCCAAGAGACCCAGTACTTC. This gives the protein CASSHAGTAQETQYF.

The CDR3 DNA reads as TGTGCCACCAGTGACCGACAGTTCAATCAGCCCCAGCATTTT. It yields the protein CATSDRQFNQPQHF. The chain has TRBV24-1 and TRBJ1-5, with TRBD1 as a possible D gene (5 bases). This CDR3 spans 14 amino acids. CDR1 KGHDR and CDR2 SFDVKD come from the germline V gene. V lost 4 bases to trimming and J lost 3 bases, with 9 bases between them.

This chain connects TRBV5-4 to TRBJ2-5; D remains ambiguous. Trimming pared 4 bases from V and 0 bases from J, leaving 4 bases between. The germline CDR1 and CDR2 sequences are SGHNT and YYREEE (reference sequence). This CDR3 spans 12 amino acids. CDR3 loop: CASSPNQETQYF. Here the CDR3 DNA reads TGTGCCAGCAGCCCTAACCAAGAGACCCAGTACTTC.

The chain is built from TRBV5-1 and TRBJ2-1; 8 bases fit TRBD2. V shed 2 bases, J shed 7 bases, and the junction held 5 bases outside the gene matches. Germline CDR1 SGHRS, CDR2 YFSETQ. This CDR3 has 14 amino acids. The CDR3 nucleotides are TGCGCCAGCAGCTTACGCGGGGGGCATAATGAGCAGTTCTTC. Its translation is CASSLRGGHNEQFF.

The chain links TRBV20-1 to TRBJ2-5, with D possibly matching TRBD2 (5 bases). V was clipped by 5 bases and J by 4 bases, with 8 bases between them. The CDR3 loop spans 11 amino acids. In germline, CDR1 is DFQATT, CDR2 SNEGSKA (reference sequence). The CDR3 bases are TGCAGTGCTCACGCGGGAGAGACCCAGTACTTC. Its translation is CSAHAGETQYF.

The chain carries TRBV25-1 and TRBJ1-2; D unclear. Trimming stripped 4 bases from V and 3 bases from J, with 18 bases between. This CDR3 spans 16 amino acids. Germline V gene sequence: CDR1 MGHDK, CDR2 SYGVNS. CDR3 sequence reads: CASSVFEGGFDYGYTF. The CDR3, as DNA: TGTGCCAGCAGTGTGTTTGAGGGTGGCTTTGACTATGGCTACACCTTC.

The rearrangement links TRBV19 to TRBJ1-5; 7 bases are shared with TRBD1. V gave up 6 bases and J gave up 7 bases; unmatched junction bases: 9. The germline V gene encodes CDR1 LNHDA and CDR2 SQIVND (reference sequence). The CDR3 runs 14 residues. Here the CDR3 reads CASSPRQGDQPQHF. The DNA for the CDR3 is TGTGCCAGTAGCCCCCGACAGGGTGACCAGCCCCAGCATTTT.

V is TRBV21-1 and J is TRBJ1-2; TRBD1, the table's D call, was not compared with the DNA. TRBV21-1 is a pseudogene segment. The CDR3 is made up of 13 amino acids. The CDR3 DNA is TGTGCCAGCAGCAAGACAGAGCTCTATGGCTACACCTTC. It encodes CASSKTELYGYTF.

The rearrangement links TRBV7-2 to TRBJ2-3; 8 bases align to TRBD2. The V gene's germline CDR1 is SGHTA and CDR2 FQGNSA. CDR3 length equals 14 residues. V gave up 4 bases and J gave up 2 bases; unmatched junction bases: 2. CDR3 protein: CASSSGLVTDTQYF. The CDR3 DNA reads as TGTGCCAGCAGCTCGGGACTAGTCACAGATACGCAGTATTTT.

This clone showed up just once. The chain couples TRBV19 to TRBJ1-2, with 10 bases aligning to TRBD1. The CDR3 spans 15 residues. The V gene end was trimmed by 6 bases and the J gene end by 4 bases; junction bases not matched to a gene: 8. Germline CDR1 LNHDA, CDR2 SQIVND (reference sequence). The CDR3 DNA follows: TGTGCCAGTAGCAGGACCGGGACAGGGGTCTATGGCTACACCTTC. Protein sequence: CASSRTGTGVYGYTF.

The CDR3 bases are TGTGCCTGGAAGAAGGGAGTTGGGGGCTCATTCGAGGGCTACACCTTC. Residues: CAWKKGVGGSFEGYTF. The gene calls are TRBV30 and TRBJ1-2; weak D call: TRBD1 (6 bases). This CDR3 region has 16 residues. Germline V gene sequence: CDR1 GTSNPN, CDR2 SVGIG (reference sequence). Trimming left V 4 bases short and J 8 bases short, with 26 bases between.

The rearrangement uses TRBV6-5 and TRBJ1-2, with 7 bases that match TRBD1. This CDR3 is 13 amino acids long. The ends lost 10 bases at V and 3 bases at J; junction bases unmatched: 8. Germline V lookup: CDR1 MNHEY, CDR2 SVGAGI. As DNA, the CDR3 is TGTGCCACACGACAGGGAAGTGACTATGGCTACACCTTC. Translated, it gives CATRQGSDYGYTF.

V and J are TRBV5-4 and TRBJ2-2; D unresolved. The CDR3 covers 16 residues. Germline CDR1 reads SGHNT; CDR2 reads YYREEE (reference sequence). Trimming took off 0 bases at V and 0 bases at J, with 9 bases between the two ends. The CDR3, as DNA: TGTGCCAGCAGCTTGGAGTCTAGTCCGAACACCGGGGAGCTGTTTTTT. Its protein product is CASSLESSPNTGELFF.

The table lists this clone with a count of one. The rearrangement uses TRBV18 and TRBJ2-7, with 10 bases fitting TRBD1. The CDR3 covers 14 residues. Germline loops: CDR1 KGHSH, CDR2 LQKENI. V lost 1 base and J lost 3; bases outside the gene matches: 0. Written as DNA, the CDR3 is TGTGCCAGCTCACCACGGACAGGGGGCTACGAGCAGTACTTC. Its protein product is CASSPRTGGYEQYF.

The rearrangement links TRBV3-1 (or the pseudogene TRBV3-2) to TRBJ2-1; 10 bases align to TRBD2. CDR1 and CDR2 (germline): LGHDT, YNNKEL (reference sequence). With V trimmed by 0 bases and J by 6 bases, 8 bases remained unmatched. The length of the CDR3 is 17 residues. CDR3 nucleotides: TGTGCCAGCAGCCAAGATAGTGTAAGACTAGCGGGCAATGAGCAGTTCTTC. It is translated as CASSQDSVRLAGNEQFF.

The CDR3 coding sequence is TGTGCCAGCAGCCGCGGGACTAGCGGGGGCCCTAACACCGGGGAGCTGTTTTTT. The encoded protein is CASSRGTSGGPNTGELFF. The chain links TRBV4-2 to TRBJ2-2, with 14 bases fitting TRBD2. The CDR3 is made up of 18 amino acids. Germline V gene data show CDR1 as LGHNA and CDR2 as YNFKEQ. V shed 4 bases, J shed 2 bases, and the junction held 6 bases outside the gene matches.

The chain joins TRBV5-1 to TRBJ1-2, with D unclear. V was trimmed by 0 bases and J by 6 bases, leaving 12 bases between them. The germline V gene encodes CDR1 SGHRS and CDR2 YFSETQ. The CDR3 is 14 residues long. The CDR3 region has the DNA TGCGCCAGCAGCTTGGACGAGGGAATCAATGGCTACACCTTC. This codes for CASSLDEGINGYTF.

This clone was recorded a few times. V is TRBV7-2 and J is TRBJ2-1; tentatively, D is TRBD1 (6 bases). Trimming took off 5 bases at V and 3 bases at J, with 17 bases between the two ends. The CDR3 contains 16 residues. CDR1 and CDR2 from the germline V gene are SGHTA and FQGNSA. Here the CDR3 reads CASSASDRTLYNEQFF. The CDR3, as DNA: TGTGCCAGCAGCGCCTCAGACAGGACCCTCTACAATGAGCAGTTCTTC. The variable domain in full, completed from reference TRBV7-2 and TRBJ2-1, reads GAGVSQSPSNKVTEKGKDVELRCDPISGHTALYWYRQSLGQGLEFLIYFQGNSAPDKSGLPSDRFSAERTGGSVSTLTIQRTQQEDSAVYLCASSASDRTLYNEQFFGPGTRLTVL.

The gene calls are TRBV11-2 and TRBJ2-1; TRBD1 is a possible D gene (5 bases). The CDR3 has 15 amino acids. With 5 bases removed from V and 3 bases from J, the gap between germline ends came to 14 bases. Germline CDR1 reads SGHAT; CDR2 reads FQNNGV. CDR3 amino acids: CASSPDIDVYNEQFF. As DNA, the CDR3 is TGTGCCAGCAGCCCGGACATTGACGTCTACAATGAGCAGTTCTTC.

The J gene is TRBJ1-1, the V gene TRBV24-1; 9 bases align to TRBD1. Germline V gene sequence: CDR1 KGHDR, CDR2 SFDVKD. With V trimmed by 5 bases and J by 10 bases, 4 bases remained unmatched. The CDR3 has 12 residues. Written as DNA, the CDR3 is TGTGCCACCAGTGGGGGACAGGGTGTAGCTTTCTTT. It specifies CATSGGQGVAFF.

The CDR3 spells CASSVGVNFREKLFF. DNA of the CDR3: TGTGCCAGCAGCGTAGGAGTGAACTTCCGTGAAAAACTGTTTTTT. The chain employs TRBV9 and TRBJ1-4; no reliable D call. V was pared by 0 bases and J by 7 bases, with 13 bases between. Germline CDR1 reads SGDLS; CDR2 reads YYNGEE. The CDR3 is made up of 15 amino acids.

This sequence joins TRBV21-1 and TRBJ1-5; TRBD1 was called by the table and not checked on the DNA. TRBV21-1 represents a pseudogene. This CDR3 spans 17 amino acids. CDR3 nucleotides: TGTGCCAGCAGCAAAGTCGGGGGACAGGGTGCCAATCAGCCCCAGCATTTT. It translates to CASSKVGGQGANQPQHF.

This chain uses TRBV18 with TRBJ1-2, with unresolved D. The CDR3 loop spans 13 amino acids. Germline V lookup: CDR1 KGHSH, CDR2 LQKENI. V lost 4 bases and J 6 bases, leaving 12 bases between the germline ends. The CDR3 loop is CASSRSSDDGYTF. CDR3 DNA sequence: TGTGCCAGCTCACGGAGCTCAGACGATGGCTACACCTTC.

This chain links TRBV28 with TRBJ2-2; 7 bases line up with TRBD1. With 4 bases clipped from V and 0 bases from J, the junction kept 2 bases outside the gene matches. Germline-derived CDR1 and CDR2 are MDHEN and SYDVKM. The CDR3 is 15 residues long. The CDR3 is CASSSTGANTGELFF. The CDR3 nucleotides are TGTGCCAGCAGTTCAACAGGGGCGAACACCGGGGAGCTGTTTTTT.

The CDR3 DNA reads TGCGCCAGCAGTCAAAGAACACAGGGGGCGCATAATTCACCCCTCCACTTT. Encoded protein: CASSQRTQGAHNSPLHF. The chain recombines TRBV23-1 with TRBJ1-6, with 9 bases matching TRBD1. TRBV23-1 is an ORF, with its function uncertain. The junction had 7 bases not matched to a gene; V was cut back by 2 bases and J by 5 bases. This CDR3 region has 17 residues.